The clone carrying this T cell receptor (beta chain) has a count of ten or more. Its specificity is unknown. Samples had at least 7 million PBMCs isolated from them. CDR3 length equals 15 residues. Per the germline V gene, CDR1 is SGHRS and CDR2 is YFSETQ. V lost 1 base to trimming and J lost 3 bases, with 12 bases between them. A J-beta primer mix and a sample-barcoded 5' primer were used in a second PCR of roughly 6 to 12 cycles. MiXCR, run by TCRdb on the 5' RACE reads, gives a single entry per CDR3 protein. Among approximately 680,000 distinct CDR3 sequences listed, approximately 30% were seen once. The sample comes from a study of blood T cells in healthy people across ages. Overall study findings and caveats: Observed TCR beta diversity per million T cells went down as age went up. This fall followed a roughly linear course with age. Leaving the PBMCs unsorted stopped any conclusive comparison of naive versus antigen-experienced cells. Changes seen in expanded clonotypes were possibly confounded by donor CMV status left unknown.

The sequence derives from a woman older than 75 in good health. The chain joins TRBV5-1 to TRBJ2-3; no firm D call. The sample taken for sequencing was blood. DNA for the CDR3: TGCGCCAGCAGCTTGTTGTTGGGTGCTACAGATACGCAGTATTTT. This gives the protein CASSLLLGATDTQYF. Full variable domain (rest looked up from reference TRBV5-1 and TRBJ2-3): KAGVTQTPRYLIKTRGQQVTLSCSPISGHRSVSWYQQTPGQGLQFLFEYFSETQRNKGNFPGRFSGRQFSNSRSEMNVSTLELGDSALYLCASSLLLGATDTQYFGPGTRLTVL.